The clone carrying this TCR beta chain was seen a single time. The antigen remains unidentified. The data stem from a study of tumor-infiltrating lymphocytes in localized non-small cell lung cancer. Across the study: Resected tumor was paired with non-adjacent uninvolved lung from the same patient.

Overall study findings and caveats: Each assay used a separate piece of the same tissue.

TCRdb's table, derived via immunoSEQ multiplex PCR, lists solely in-frame clones and lacks some. The table lists around 6,700 clones, under 80% of them singletons, with about 13% in the top ten. This sequence was found in a human donor with non-small cell lung cancer. The specimen was uninvolved lung tissue not adjacent to the tumor.

CDR3 protein: CSVEAQPQETQYF. The CDR3 nucleotides are TGCAGCGTTGAGGCACAACCCCAAGAGACCCAGTACTTC. This chain connects TRBV29-1 to TRBJ2-5; D is uncertain. Trimming shortened V by 3 bases and J by 1 base, and 9 bases separated the two germline ends. Germline assignment: CDR1 SQVTM and CDR2 ANQGSEA. The length of the CDR3 is 13 residues.